The 25 T cell receptor beta chains below were found in one sample sequenced in a study of blood T cell repertoires in COVID-19. TCRdb's copy holds only in-frame clones and misses some; the assay was immunoSEQ multiplex PCR. Among 250,000 to 300,000 clones, around 87% were seen once, and the ten largest hold about 3.6%. Sequencing was done on a sample of peripheral blood. The receptors derive from a man younger than 35 with active or convalescent COVID-19.

This chain connects TRBV2 to TRBJ2-3, with 8 bases that match TRBD2. This CDR3 spans 12 amino acids. CDR1 is SNHLY, CDR2 FYNNEI, per germline. V shed 8 bases and J 5 bases; nucleotides not matched to a gene: 3. The CDR3 region is CASGTRGDTQYF. Here the CDR3 DNA reads TGTGCCAGCGGGACTAGGGGAGATACGCAGTATTTT.

This clone was observed at least ten times. The genes are TRBV9 and TRBJ1-3; perhaps TRBD1 as D (5 bases). The CDR3 consists of 15 residues. Germline V gene lookup returns CDR1 SGDLS and CDR2 YYNGEE. Trimming pared 2 bases from V and 1 base from J, leaving 10 bases between. The chain's CDR3 is CASSVLGGSGNTIYF. CDR3 DNA sequence: TGTGCCAGCAGCGTTTTGGGGGGATCTGGAAACACCATATATTTT.

The V and J genes are TRBV12-5 and TRBJ1-6; 9 bases agree with TRBD1. CDR1 LGHNT and CDR2 FRNRAP come from the germline V gene. After removal of 0 bases from V and 10 bases from J, the junction contained 4 bases not matched to a gene. The CDR3 covers 15 residues. The CDR3 coding sequence is TGTGCTAGTGGTTTGGTACAACAGGGGGCCTCACCCCTCCACTTT. Protein: CASGLVQQGASPLHF.

The CDR3 reads CASSPGQGTEAFF. CDR3 DNA sequence: TGTGCCAGCAGTCCCGGACAGGGGACTGAAGCTTTCTTT. The chain uses TRBV6-5 and TRBJ1-1; TRBD1 agrees at 9 bases. The germline V gene has CDR1 MNHEY and CDR2 SVGAGI. V gave up 5 bases and J gave up 5 bases; unmatched junction bases: 3. This CDR3 has 13 residues.

The V and J genes are TRBV7-9 and TRBJ2-3; a possible D gene is TRBD1 (5 bases). CDR1 is SEHNR, CDR2 FQNEAQ, per germline (reference sequence). The CDR3 runs 15 residues. V lost 5 bases to trimming and J lost 4 bases, with 16 bases between them. CDR3 in DNA: TGTGCCAGCAGCCCTACCTTAGGGGCCGCAGATACGCAGTATTTT. It encodes CASSPTLGAADTQYF.

CDR3 sequence reads: CASSFQANTEAFF. The CDR3 nucleotides read TGTGCCAGCAGTTTTCAGGCGAACACTGAAGCTTTCTTT. The rearrangement joins TRBV12-3 or TRBV12-4 to TRBJ1-1; D call uncertain. Trimming stripped 3 bases from V and 1 base from J, with 6 bases between. This CDR3 is 13 amino acids long.

J is TRBJ1-6 and V is TRBV25-1; D is possibly TRBD1 (5 bases). This CDR3 has 16 residues. Germline V lookup: CDR1 MGHDK, CDR2 SYGVNS. Trimming removed 2 bases at V and 5 bases at J, with 13 bases between. CDR3 region: CASSERGSLDNSPLHF. The CDR3 DNA follows: TGTGCCAGCAGTGAAAGGGGTTCTCTTGATAATTCACCCCTCCACTTT.

The chain joins TRBV19 to TRBJ2-3; 8 bases map to TRBD2. Losses at the gene ends were 6 bases for V and 0 bases for J; bases not matched to a gene: 2. The CDR3 length is 14 residues. Germline CDR1 reads LNHDA; CDR2 reads SQIVND (reference sequence). This CDR3 reads CASRASGSTDTQYF. The DNA for the CDR3 is TGTGCCAGTAGGGCTAGCGGGAGCACAGATACGCAGTATTTT.

The V and J genes are TRBV3-1 (or the pseudogene TRBV3-2) and TRBJ1-3; the match to TRBD1 covers 9 bases. CDR3 size: 16 residues. Germline V gives CDR1 LGHDT, CDR2 YNNKEL (reference sequence). Trimming at V came to 5 bases and at J to 4 bases, leaving 9 bases not matched to a gene. CDR3 protein: CASSDRGFPSGNTIYF. The CDR3 DNA reads as TGTGCCAGCAGCGACAGGGGGTTCCCCTCGGGAAACACCATATATTTT.

The V call is TRBV19, the J call TRBJ2-7; TRBD1 is a possible D gene (6 bases). V was trimmed by 3 bases and J by 3 bases, leaving 15 bases between them. The germline V gene has CDR1 LNHDA and CDR2 SQIVND (reference sequence). The CDR3 runs 15 residues. The DNA of the CDR3 is TGTGCCAGTAGTATTCAACCGGGACAATTCTACGAGCAGTACTTC. It specifies CASSIQPGQFYEQYF.

The J gene is TRBJ2-7, the V gene TRBV6-4; D possibly corresponds to TRBD1 (5 bases). The CDR3 has 16 amino acids. V lost 4 bases and J 0 bases, leaving 16 bases between the germline ends. Looked up from germline, CDR1 is MRHNA and CDR2 is SNTAGT. CDR3 loop: CASSASPGWCSYEQYF. CDR3 nucleotide sequence: TGTGCCAGCAGTGCTTCACCAGGGTGGTGCTCCTACGAGCAGTACTTC.

This chain links TRBV7-9 with TRBJ2-5; 8 nucleotides match TRBD2. There are 16 residues in the CDR3. The germline CDR1 and CDR2 sequences are SEHNR and FQNEAQ (reference sequence). Trimming cost V 1 base and J 5 bases; bases outside gene matches: 9. This CDR3 reads CASSLGLGSGAETQYF. The CDR3, as DNA: TGTGCCAGCAGCTTAGGGTTGGGTAGCGGGGCCGAGACCCAGTACTTC.

The chain has TRBV3-1 (or the pseudogene TRBV3-2) and TRBJ1-5; 7 bases are shared with TRBD1. This CDR3 is built from 14 residues. Germline-derived CDR1 and CDR2 are LGHDT and YNNKEL (reference sequence). V lost 4 bases and J lost 3; bases outside the gene matches: 3. CDR3 sequence: CASSPTGPNQPQHF. In nucleotides, the CDR3 is TGTGCCAGCAGCCCGACAGGGCCCAATCAGCCCCAGCATTTT.

The chain couples TRBV6-2 or TRBV6-3 to TRBJ2-1, with D possibly being TRBD2 (6 bases). V lost 2 bases to trimming and J lost 1 base, with 18 bases between them. From germline, CDR1 is MNHEY and CDR2 SVGEGT. The CDR3 totals 18 residues. The CDR3 region is CASSYPARLGKSYNEQFF. In DNA form, the CDR3 reads TGTGCCAGCAGTTACCCCGCCCGACTAGGAAAATCCTACAATGAGCAGTTCTTC.

The V call is TRBV20-1, the J call TRBJ2-3, with unresolved D. The CDR3 is 14 residues long. Germline CDR1 reads DFQATT; CDR2 reads SNEGSKA (reference sequence). The germline V and J ends were trimmed by 3 bases and 4 bases, with 14 bases remaining between them. CDR3 residues: CSASVVERPDTQYF. The CDR3 nucleotides read TGCAGTGCTAGTGTTGTCGAGAGGCCAGATACGCAGTATTTT.

The chain links TRBV14 to TRBJ1-2; no reliable D call. CDR3 length equals 13 residues. Germline CDR1 and CDR2: SGHDN and FVKESK. V lost 5 bases, J lost 8 bases, and 15 bases lay in between. Here the CDR3 reads CASSSAIKWGYTF. The CDR3, as DNA: TGTGCCAGCAGCTCTGCTATCAAGTGGGGCTACACCTTC.

V is TRBV7-3 and J is TRBJ1-3; D not certain. This CDR3 contains 13 residues. Germline V CDR1 and CDR2: SGHTA, FQGTGA. V dropped 4 bases and J dropped 9 bases, with 13 bases sitting between them. The CDR3 protein is CASSSRREGTIYF. For the CDR3, the DNA is TGTGCCAGCAGCTCTCGACGGGAGGGCACCATATATTTT.

The chain joins TRBV6-1 to TRBJ2-7; 8 bases fit TRBD1. Per germline, CDR1 MNHNS and CDR2 SASEGT. CDR3 size: 15 residues. V gave up 1 base and J gave up 3 bases; unmatched junction bases: 5. CDR3 sequence (DNA): TGTGCCAGCAGTGAAGGTTCAGGGGGCCTCTACGAGCAGTACTTC. Amino acids: CASSEGSGGLYEQYF.

The DNA for the CDR3 is TGTGCCAGTAGTATAACAGGGGGCCAGACCCAGTACTTC. This translates into CASSITGGQTQYF. This chain connects TRBV19 to TRBJ2-5; TRBD1 matches at 9 bases. The germline V gene has CDR1 LNHDA and CDR2 SQIVND (reference sequence). The V and J ends lost 2 bases and 6 bases, in that order; junction bases with no gene match: 1. The CDR3 runs 13 residues.

The chain combines TRBV7-6 with TRBJ2-3, with D tentatively TRBD2 (7 bases). The CDR3 is made up of 11 amino acids. The V end lost 11 bases, the J end lost 6 bases, and 12 bases lay between the germline ends. CDR1 is SGHVS, CDR2 FNYEAQ, per germline. For the CDR3, the DNA is TGTGCCGTAGGGGGGGGCGATACGCAGTATTTT. This codes for CAVGGGDTQYF.

The V call is TRBV5-4, the J call TRBJ1-4; D is unresolved. The CDR3 totals 14 residues. Trimming removed 1 base at V and 6 bases at J, with 10 bases between. Germline CDR1 and CDR2: SGHNT and YYREEE (reference sequence). CDR3 nucleotides: TGTGCCAGCAGCTTGCCCGGGAGTGATGAAAAACTGTTTTTT. Its translation: CASSLPGSDEKLFF.

The V call is TRBV9, the J call TRBJ2-7; tentatively, D is TRBD2 (5 bases). Trimming shortened V by 0 bases and J by 3 bases, and 7 bases separated the two germline ends. Per the germline V gene, CDR1 is SGDLS and CDR2 is YYNGEE. There are 13 residues in the CDR3. The CDR3 nucleotides read TGTGCCAGCAGCGTAGGACTAAACTACGAGCAGTACTTC. Protein sequence: CASSVGLNYEQYF.

This chain uses TRBV6-5 with TRBJ1-5; a possible D gene is TRBD1 (5 bases). The CDR3 is 12 residues long. Germline-derived CDR1 and CDR2 are MNHEY and SVGAGI. Between the trimmed V and J ends, which lost 7 bases and 6 bases, there was a span of 10 bases. The CDR3 reads CASTQGAQPQHF. CDR3 DNA sequence: TGTGCCAGCACGCAGGGCGCTCAGCCCCAGCATTTT.

This rearrangement joins TRBV6-5 to TRBJ2-7, with D perhaps matching TRBD1 (5 bases). Between the trimmed V and J ends, which lost 2 bases and 0 bases, there was a span of 11 bases. The CDR3 extends over 15 amino acids. CDR1 MNHEY and CDR2 SVGAGI come from the germline V gene. This CDR3 is CASSYRQGSSYEQYF. CDR3 nucleotides: TGTGCCAGCAGTTACCGGCAGGGCAGCTCCTACGAGCAGTACTTC.

CDR3 nucleotides: TGTGCCAGCCGGACAGGGGATGCGAACACTGAAGCTTTCTTT. It encodes CASRTGDANTEAFF. The chain couples TRBV19 to TRBJ1-1, with TRBD1 matching over 9 bases. Germline V CDR1 and CDR2: LNHDA, SQIVND (reference sequence). Trimming took 9 bases from V and 1 from J; bases not matched to a gene: 6. The CDR3 consists of 14 residues.